The 3 T cell receptor beta chains below were found in one sample sequenced in a study of blood T cell repertoires in COVID-19. Only in-frame clones appear in the TCRdb table, and some are missing; sequencing was by immunoSEQ multiplex PCR. Here the sample spans roughly 200,000 clones, more than 75% being singletons. Sequences were obtained from peripheral blood. These receptors all stem from an elderly woman with COVID-19, enrolled during active disease.

The CDR3, as DNA: TGTGCCAGCGGGACAGGAAGCTATGGCTACACCTTC. This gives the protein CASGTGSYGYTF. The genes are TRBV28 and TRBJ1-2; 8 positions agree with TRBD1. V shed 8 bases, J shed 4 bases, and the junction held 3 bases outside the gene matches. Germline CDR1 is MDHEN and CDR2 is SYDVKM. This CDR3 spans 12 amino acids.

This clone has only one observation. The gene calls are TRBV5-1 and TRBJ1-2; 9 positions match TRBD1. This CDR3 spans 15 amino acids. Germline CDR1 reads SGHRS; CDR2 reads YFSETQ. Trimming cost V 4 bases and J 5 bases; bases outside gene matches: 9. CDR3 protein: CASSLTGGAGYGYTF. DNA for the CDR3: TGCGCCAGCAGCCTCACAGGGGGCGCAGGTTATGGCTACACCTTC.

The rearrangement links TRBV20-1 to TRBJ2-3; D is unclear. This CDR3 contains 11 residues. V lost 4 bases to trimming and J lost 8 bases, with 10 bases between them. Germline-derived CDR1 and CDR2 are DFQATT and SNEGSKA (reference sequence). The CDR3 coding sequence is TGCAGTGCTATGGTCGGAGTTACGCAGTATTTT. It codes for CSAMVGVTQYF.